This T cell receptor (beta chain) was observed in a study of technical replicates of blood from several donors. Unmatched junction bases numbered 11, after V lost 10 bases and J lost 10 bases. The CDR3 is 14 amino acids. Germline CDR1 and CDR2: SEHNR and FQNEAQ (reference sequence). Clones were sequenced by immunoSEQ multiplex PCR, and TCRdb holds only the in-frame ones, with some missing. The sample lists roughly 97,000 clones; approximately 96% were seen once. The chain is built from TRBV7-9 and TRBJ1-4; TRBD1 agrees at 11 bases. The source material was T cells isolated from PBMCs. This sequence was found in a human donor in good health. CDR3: CATTPGQGEGKLFF. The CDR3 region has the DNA TGTGCCACTACACCGGGACAGGGGGAGGGAAAACTGTTTTTT.